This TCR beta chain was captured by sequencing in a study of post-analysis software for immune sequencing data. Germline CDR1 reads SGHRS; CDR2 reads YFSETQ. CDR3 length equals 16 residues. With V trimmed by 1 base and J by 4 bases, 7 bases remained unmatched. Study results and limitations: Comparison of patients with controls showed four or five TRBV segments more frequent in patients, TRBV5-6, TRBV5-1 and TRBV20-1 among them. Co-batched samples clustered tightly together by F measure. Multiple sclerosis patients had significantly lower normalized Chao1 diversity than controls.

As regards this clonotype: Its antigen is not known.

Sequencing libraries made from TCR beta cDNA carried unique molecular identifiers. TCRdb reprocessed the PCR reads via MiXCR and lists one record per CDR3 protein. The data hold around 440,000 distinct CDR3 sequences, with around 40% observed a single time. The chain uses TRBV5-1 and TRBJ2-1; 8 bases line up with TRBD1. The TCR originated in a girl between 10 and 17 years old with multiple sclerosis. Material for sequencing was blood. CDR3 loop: CASSLLVGTGYNEQFF. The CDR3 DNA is TGCGCCAGCAGCTTGCTCGTTGGGACAGGTTACAATGAGCAGTTCTTC.